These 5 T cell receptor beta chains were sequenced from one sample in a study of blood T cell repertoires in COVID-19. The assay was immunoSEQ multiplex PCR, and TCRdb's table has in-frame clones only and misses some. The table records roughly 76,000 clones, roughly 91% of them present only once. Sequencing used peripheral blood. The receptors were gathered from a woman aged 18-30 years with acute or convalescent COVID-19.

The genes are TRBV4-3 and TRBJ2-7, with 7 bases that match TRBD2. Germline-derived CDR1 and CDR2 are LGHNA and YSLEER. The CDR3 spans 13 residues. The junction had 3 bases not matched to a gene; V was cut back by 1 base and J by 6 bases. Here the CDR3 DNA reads TGCGCCAGCAGCCAAGCGGGAGGAGGCGAGCAGTACTTC. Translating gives CASSQAGGGEQYF.

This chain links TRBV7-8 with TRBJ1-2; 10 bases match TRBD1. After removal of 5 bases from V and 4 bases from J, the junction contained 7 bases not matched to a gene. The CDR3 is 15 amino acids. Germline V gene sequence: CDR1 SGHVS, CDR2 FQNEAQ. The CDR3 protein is CASSAGDRGPYGYTF. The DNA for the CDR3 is TGTGCCAGCAGCGCCGGGGACAGGGGTCCCTATGGCTACACCTTC.

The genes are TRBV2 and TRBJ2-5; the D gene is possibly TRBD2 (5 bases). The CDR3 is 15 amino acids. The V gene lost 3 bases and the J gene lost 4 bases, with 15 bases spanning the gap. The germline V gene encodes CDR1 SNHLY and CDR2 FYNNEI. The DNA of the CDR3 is TGTGCCAGCAGTGAGCTAGCATTAAGCGGAGAGACCCAGTACTTC. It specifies CASSELALSGETQYF.

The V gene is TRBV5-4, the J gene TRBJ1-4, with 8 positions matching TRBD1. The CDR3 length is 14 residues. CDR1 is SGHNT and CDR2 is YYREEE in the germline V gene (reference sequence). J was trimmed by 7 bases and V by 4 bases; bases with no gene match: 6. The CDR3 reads CASSKDREGEKLFF. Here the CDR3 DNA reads TGTGCCAGCAGCAAGGACAGGGAGGGTGAAAAACTGTTTTTT.

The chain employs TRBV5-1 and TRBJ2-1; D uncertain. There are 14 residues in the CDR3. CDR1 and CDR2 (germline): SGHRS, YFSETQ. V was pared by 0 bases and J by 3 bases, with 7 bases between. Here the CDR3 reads CASSLERSYNEQFF. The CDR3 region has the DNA TGCGCCAGCAGCTTGGAGAGAAGCTACAATGAGCAGTTCTTC. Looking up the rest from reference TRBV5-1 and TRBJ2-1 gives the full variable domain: KAGVTQTPRYLIKTRGQQVTLSCSPISGHRSVSWYQQTPGQGLQFLFEYFSETQRNKGNFPGRFSGRQFSNSRSEMNVSTLELGDSALYLCASSLERSYNEQFFGPGTRLTVL.